One sample yielded the 29 T cell receptor beta chains listed below, sequenced in a study of blood T cell repertoires in COVID-19 (dated by TCRdb to between 2020 and 2021). Libraries were constructed by the immunoSEQ multiplex PCR assay. The table comes from immuneACCESS by way of TCRdb, which keeps in-frame sequences with V and J called. Part of the clones is missing from these tables; in studies checked, under half for an unresolved V gene and the rest for unknown reasons. In this sample the table shows about 260,000 clones, 86% of which occur a single time. The ten largest account for 2% to 2.5% of the sample. The material sequenced was PBMCs or T cells enriched from blood (not recorded which). The receptors come from a woman between 45 and 60 years old who had recovered from COVID-19.

The gene calls are TRBV23-1 and TRBJ1-4; D is possibly TRBD1 (6 bases). TRBV23-1 is an ORF for which the function is uncertain. The ends were cut back, 7 bases at V and 8 bases at J, with 23 bases in the middle. This CDR3 contains 16 residues. The CDR3 bases are TGCGCCAGCACTCCCAACGAGAACAGGGCAGGAGAAAAACTGTTTTTT. The encoded protein is CASTPNENRAGEKLFF.

V is TRBV4-1 and J is TRBJ1-5; TRBD1 is a possible D gene (5 bases). The CDR3 spans 14 residues. V was shortened by 3 bases and J by 6 bases, with 12 bases between the two germline ends. Germline CDR1 MGHRA, CDR2 YSYEKL. The CDR3 is CASSHPGTGQPQHF. In nucleotides, the CDR3 is TGCGCCAGCAGCCACCCAGGGACTGGTCAGCCCCAGCATTTT.

J is TRBJ1-1 and V is TRBV3-1 (or the pseudogene TRBV3-2); 8 nucleotides match TRBD1. Germline V gene data show CDR1 as LGHDT and CDR2 as YNNKEL (reference sequence). Unmatched junction bases numbered 3, after V lost 4 bases and J lost 5 bases. The CDR3 has 13 residues. The chain's CDR3 is CASSRYRGTEAFF. The CDR3 bases are TGTGCCAGCAGCCGCTACAGGGGGACTGAAGCTTTCTTT.

V and J are TRBV30 and TRBJ1-5, with a tentative D call TRBD1 (5 bases). CDR3 length: 13 amino acids. Trimming cost V 3 bases and J 6 bases, with 12 bases left between them. Germline V gives CDR1 GTSNPN, CDR2 SVGIG (reference sequence). The CDR3 loop reads CAWSGREFQPQHF. For the CDR3, the DNA is TGTGCCTGGAGCGGCAGGGAATTTCAGCCCCAGCATTTT. Complete variable domain (other parts from reference TRBV30 and TRBJ1-5): SQTIHQWPATLVQPVGSPLSLECTVEGTSNPNLYWYRQAAGRGLQLLFYSVGIGQISSEVPQNLSASRPQDRQFILSSKKLLLSDSGFYLCAWSGREFQPQHFGDGTRLSIL.

This chain links TRBV30 with TRBJ1-1; no firm D call. V was cut by 2 bases and J by 1 base, with 14 bases left in between. This CDR3 region has 15 residues. Per germline, CDR1 GTSNPN and CDR2 SVGIG (reference sequence). CDR3: CAWSLEALSNTEAFF. For the CDR3, the DNA is TGTGCCTGGAGTTTGGAGGCCCTTTCGAACACTGAAGCTTTCTTT. Full variable domain (rest looked up from reference TRBV30 and TRBJ1-1): SQTIHQWPATLVQPVGSPLSLECTVEGTSNPNLYWYRQAAGRGLQLLFYSVGIGQISSEVPQNLSASRPQDRQFILSSKKLLLSDSGFYLCAWSLEALSNTEAFFGQGTRLTVV.

The rearrangement uses TRBV3-1 (or the pseudogene TRBV3-2) and TRBJ2-2, with TRBD2 identical over 11 bases. Germline assignment: CDR1 LGHDT and CDR2 YNNKEL (reference sequence). The CDR3 contains 15 residues. After removal of 7 bases from V and 6 bases from J, the junction contained 7 bases not matched to a gene. CDR3 bases: TGTGCCAGCAAGGCGAGACTAGCGGGGCCCGGGGAGCTGTTTTTT. This gives the protein CASKARLAGPGELFF.

This clone was counted only a few times. V gene TRBV29-1 combines with J gene TRBJ1-1; 7 bases fit TRBD1. The CDR3 is 16 amino acids. Germline assignment: CDR1 SQVTM and CDR2 ANQGSEA. V lost 2 bases and J lost 2; bases outside the gene matches: 11. CDR3 sequence reads: CSVERTGVRFNTEAFF. In DNA, the CDR3 is TGCAGCGTTGAAAGAACAGGGGTAAGGTTTAACACTGAAGCTTTCTTT.

This chain connects TRBV5-4 to TRBJ2-1, with D tentatively TRBD2 (6 bases). Trimming stripped 6 bases from V and 7 bases from J, with 11 bases between. CDR1 and CDR2 (germline): SGHNT, YYREEE (reference sequence). This CDR3 contains 12 residues. CDR3 coding DNA: TGTGCCAGCAACCTAGGGACTAATGAGCAGTTCTTC. Protein product: CASNLGTNEQFF.

This chain uses TRBV28 with TRBJ2-3, with TRBD2 as a possible D gene (5 bases). CDR3 length equals 13 residues. V lost 6 bases and J lost 4, with 11 bases in between. Germline assignment: CDR1 MDHEN and CDR2 SYDVKM. The chain's CDR3 is CASSGKRSDTQYF. The CDR3, as DNA: TGTGCCAGCAGCGGGAAAAGATCAGATACGCAGTATTTT.

The chain employs TRBV25-1 and TRBJ2-2; maybe TRBD2 (6 bases). V was clipped by 3 bases and J by 4 bases, with 12 bases between them. This CDR3 contains 15 residues. Per germline, CDR1 MGHDK and CDR2 SYGVNS. The CDR3 sequence: CASSDREFGTGELFF. CDR3 sequence (DNA): TGTGCCAGCAGTGACCGGGAGTTCGGCACCGGGGAGCTGTTTTTT.

J is TRBJ1-4 and V is TRBV19; the D gene is possibly TRBD1 (5 bases). V was pared by 4 bases and J by 8 bases, with 8 bases between. This CDR3 has 12 residues. The V gene's germline CDR1 is LNHDA and CDR2 SQIVND (reference sequence). CDR3 sequence reads: CASSTGGEKLFF. The CDR3 DNA reads TGTGCCAGTAGTACGGGGGGGGAAAAACTGTTTTTT.

This chain connects TRBV7-2 to TRBJ1-2, with D uncertain. Germline V gene data show CDR1 as SGHTA and CDR2 as FQGNSA. This CDR3 contains 14 residues. V was clipped by 1 base and J by 1 base, with 7 bases between them. The CDR3 protein is CASSLVQINYGYTF. In DNA form, the CDR3 reads TGTGCCAGCAGCTTAGTCCAGATTAACTATGGCTACACCTTC.

The chain uses TRBV19 and TRBJ2-2; a possible D gene is TRBD2 (5 bases). The germline gives CDR1 LNHDA, CDR2 SQIVND (reference sequence). The CDR3 spans 14 residues. V dropped 1 base and J dropped 6 bases, with 9 bases sitting between them. CDR3 nucleotide sequence: TGTGCCAGTAGTATAGGTGGAGGTCCCGGGGAGCTGTTTTTT. It translates to CASSIGGGPGELFF. The complete variable domain, with remaining parts taken from reference TRBV19 and TRBJ2-2, reads DGGITQSPKYLFRKEGQNVTLSCEQNLNHDAMYWYRQDPGQGLRLIYYSQIVNDFQKGDIAEGYSVSREKKESFPLTVTSAQKNPTAFYLCASSIGGGPGELFFGEGSRLTVL.

V is TRBV7-2 and J is TRBJ1-2, with 7 bases fitting TRBD1. CDR1 and CDR2 from the germline V gene are SGHTA and FQGNSA. With V trimmed by 4 bases and J by 4 bases, 9 bases remained unmatched. The CDR3 extends over 15 amino acids. The chain's CDR3 is CASSSRDSTFYGYTF. The CDR3 nucleotides are TGTGCCAGCAGCTCCCGGGACAGCACCTTCTATGGCTACACCTTC.

V is TRBV6-5 and J is TRBJ2-2, with 10 positions matching TRBD1. Germline-derived CDR1 and CDR2 are MNHEY and SVGAGI. CDR3 length: 15 amino acids. The junction had 1 base not matched to a gene; V was cut back by 0 bases and J by 6 bases. In DNA form, the CDR3 reads TGTGCCAGCAGTTACTCCGGACAGGGGGCCGGGGAGCTGTTTTTT. This gives the protein CASSYSGQGAGELFF.

The chain joins TRBV27 to TRBJ1-5; D is perhaps TRBD1 (6 bases). CDR1 is MNHEY and CDR2 is SMNVEV in the germline V gene (reference sequence). The ends were cut back, 6 bases at V and 7 bases at J, with 16 bases in the middle. This CDR3 comprises 14 residues. The CDR3 loop reads CASRPDRPGQPQHF. The CDR3 DNA is TGTGCCAGCAGACCCGACAGGCCGGGACAGCCCCAGCATTTT.

This clone was seen once. The chain employs TRBV4-1 and TRBJ2-1; 10 bases line up with TRBD1. V shed 4 bases and J 9 bases; nucleotides not matched to a gene: 6. CDR3 size: 14 residues. Germline values: CDR1 MGHRA, CDR2 YSYEKL. CDR3: CASSRPGQGFEQFF. For the CDR3, the DNA is TGCGCCAGCAGCCGACCGGGACAGGGGTTTGAGCAGTTCTTC.

The chain has TRBV11-3 and TRBJ1-1; TRBD1 is a possible D gene (6 bases). V was shortened by 6 bases and J by 4 bases, with 21 bases between the two germline ends. CDR3 length: 16 amino acids. Germline assignment: CDR1 SGHNT and CDR2 YENEEA. The CDR3 sequence: CASRYDLGALSTEAFF. CDR3 nucleotides: TGTGCCAGCAGATACGACCTGGGGGCGCTTAGCACTGAAGCTTTCTTT. The full variable domain, its missing parts supplied by reference TRBV11-3 and TRBJ1-1, is EAGVVQSPRYKIIEKKQPVAFWCNPISGHNTLYWYLQNLGQGPELLIRYENEEAVDDSQLPKDRFSAERLKGVDSTLKIQPAELGDSAVYLCASRYDLGALSTEAFFGQGTRLTVV.

The chain is built from TRBV5-3 and TRBJ1-6, with 7 nucleotides matching TRBD1. TRBV5-3 is sorted into the ORF group, with uncertain function. Unmatched junction bases numbered 7, after V lost 5 bases and J lost 8 bases. The CDR3 is 14 residues long. For the CDR3, the DNA is TGTGCCAGAAGTTCACAGGGGTTCTATTCACCCCTCCACTTT. Its translation is CARSSQGFYSPLHF.

The chain has TRBV5-5 and TRBJ1-1; D is ambiguous. V lost 1 base to trimming and J lost 7 bases, with 8 bases between them. The CDR3 is 12 residues long. From germline, CDR1 is SGHKS and CDR2 YYEKEE (reference sequence). The CDR3 sequence is CASSLMRIEAFF. CDR3 bases: TGTGCCAGCAGCTTGATGAGGATTGAAGCTTTCTTT. Complete variable domain (other parts from reference TRBV5-5 and TRBJ1-1): DAGVTQSPTHLIKTRGQQVTLRCSPISGHKSVSWYQQVLGQGPQFIFQYYEKEERGRGNFPDRFSARQFPNYSSELNVNALLLGDSALYLCASSLMRIEAFFGQGTRLTVV.

The chain has TRBV7-9 and TRBJ1-5; D might be TRBD1 (5 bases). This CDR3 is 12 amino acids long. V gave up 4 bases and J gave up 7 bases, with 8 bases separating them. Germline V lookup: CDR1 SEHNR, CDR2 FQNEAQ (reference sequence). DNA of the CDR3: TGTGCCAGCAGCTCTGGGGGGCAGCCCCAGCATTTT. This gives the protein CASSSGGQPQHF. The full variable domain, rest sourced from reference TRBV7-9 and TRBJ1-5, is DTGVSQNPRHKITKRGQNVTFRCDPISEHNRLYWYRQTLGQGPEFLTYFQNEAQLEKSRLLSDRFSAERPKGSFSTLEIQRTEQGDSAMYLCASSSGGQPQHFGDGTRLSIL.

The chain uses TRBV6-6 and TRBJ2-3; TRBD2 matches 9 bases. The CDR3 totals 15 residues. Germline CDR1 reads MNHNY; CDR2 reads SVGAGI (reference sequence). With V trimmed by 2 bases and J by 4 bases, 4 bases remained unmatched. Here the CDR3 reads CASSYVSGSADTQYF. The CDR3 DNA reads as TGTGCCAGCAGTTACGTTAGCGGGAGTGCAGATACGCAGTATTTT.

The rearrangement uses TRBV28 and TRBJ1-6, with D possibly TRBD1 on 6 matching bases. Per germline, CDR1 MDHEN and CDR2 SYDVKM. Between the trimmed V and J ends, which lost 6 bases and 6 bases, there was a span of 12 bases. The CDR3 has 14 amino acids. The CDR3: CASRHRTVNSPLHF. CDR3 DNA sequence: TGTGCCAGCAGACATCGGACAGTTAATTCACCCCTCCACTTT.

This chain uses TRBV19 with TRBJ2-1; D may be TRBD2 (5 bases). The germline V gene encodes CDR1 LNHDA and CDR2 SQIVND (reference sequence). Trimming took off 5 bases at V and 2 bases at J, with 13 bases between the two ends. CDR3 length: 15 residues. The CDR3 nucleotides read TGTGCCAGTAGTGGGAGAGCTAGGGCCTACAATGAGCAGTTCTTC. Translated: CASSGRARAYNEQFF.

The gene calls are TRBV9 and TRBJ1-2; no definite D call. The CDR3 runs to 15 residues. Germline V CDR1 and CDR2: SGDLS, YYNGEE. The V gene lost 3 bases and the J gene lost 1 base, with 13 bases spanning the gap. CDR3 amino acids: CASSATPDFNYGYTF. CDR3 DNA sequence: TGTGCCAGCAGCGCAACACCTGACTTTAACTATGGCTACACCTTC.

The rearrangement uses TRBV6-1 and TRBJ2-2; 9 bases align to TRBD1. Trimming at V came to 0 bases and at J to 8 bases, leaving 4 bases not matched to a gene. The CDR3 totals 15 residues. Looked up from germline, CDR1 is MNHNS and CDR2 is SASEGT. CDR3 DNA sequence: TGTGCCAGCAGTGAAGCGGGACAGGGTGGAGGGGAGCTGTTTTTT. It yields the protein CASSEAGQGGGELFF.

The chain links TRBV27 to TRBJ2-1; D may be TRBD1 (6 bases). The germline V gene encodes CDR1 MNHEY and CDR2 SMNVEV (reference sequence). The CDR3 spans 14 residues. V was shortened by 10 bases and J by 6 bases, with 19 bases between the two germline ends. CDR3 DNA: TGTGCCATCGCCGGGCAGGGGCTGGGCAATGAGCAGTTCTTC. This encodes CAIAGQGLGNEQFF.

J is TRBJ1-6 and V is TRBV28, with 7 positions matching TRBD1. This CDR3 is built from 15 residues. V shed 7 bases, J shed 5 bases, and the junction held 8 bases outside the gene matches. Germline V lookup: CDR1 MDHEN, CDR2 SYDVKM. The CDR3 nucleotides are TGTGCCAGCATGGTACTGACAGGGAATAATTCACCCCTCCACTTT. Translating gives CASMVLTGNNSPLHF. The complete variable domain, with remaining parts taken from reference TRBV28 and TRBJ1-6, reads DVKVTQSSRYLVKRTGEKVFLECVQDMDHENMFWYRQDPGLGLRLIYFSYDVKMKEKGDIPEGYSVSREKKERFSLILESASTNQTSMYLCASMVLTGNNSPLHFGNGTRLTVT.

The chain combines TRBV9 with TRBJ1-1; D unresolved. The CDR3 spans 13 residues. Germline CDR1 and CDR2: SGDLS and YYNGEE. Trimming shortened V by 0 bases and J by 2 bases, and 5 bases separated the two germline ends. The CDR3 loop reads CASSVEANTEAFF. CDR3 sequence (DNA): TGTGCCAGCAGCGTAGAAGCTAACACTGAAGCTTTCTTT.